The present TCR beta chain was sequenced within a study of beta chain features in type 1 diabetes. Study findings and constraints: Among patients with Type 1 diabetes, TCRB CDR3s were moderately but significantly shorter in every one of the four CD4+ subsets. In cDNA sequencing, cells with high TCR expression could be over-represented.

CD45RO/CCR7/CD25/CD127/CD95/CD27 sorting isolated CD4+ naive, central memory, regulatory and stem cell-like memory cells. Expressed TCRB transcripts got sequenced, as all isolated RNA was reverse transcribed. Assay: immunoSEQ multiplex PCR; the TCRdb copy retains only in-frame clones and omits some. The profile shows some 360,000 clones, 9.5% to 10% of them singletons. Trimming left V 2 bases short and J 5 bases short, with 19 bases between. The CDR3 has 16 residues. Germline values: CDR1 SGDLS, CDR2 YYNGEE. On this clone itself: The antigen remains unidentified.

Input material: central memory CD4+ T cells from blood. The receptor comes from a man aged 25-40 years with type 1 diabetes. The chain couples TRBV9 to TRBJ2-5; D is possibly TRBD1 (7 bases). CDR3 sequence (DNA): TGTGCCAGCAGCGTCGGCGGGACAGCTCAATGGGAGACCCAGTACTTC. It specifies CASSVGGTAQWETQYF. Full variable domain (rest looked up from reference TRBV9 and TRBJ2-5): DSGVTQTPKHLITATGQRVTLRCSPRSGDLSVYWYQQSLDQGLQFLIQYYNGEERAKGNILERFSAQQFPDLHSELNLSSLELGDSALYFCASSVGGTAQWETQYFGPGTRLLVL.